Listed below are T cell receptor beta chains from one sample, sequenced in a study of cytomegalovirus exposure and HLA in healthy donors. Clones were read by immunoSEQ multiplex PCR, and TCRdb kept only the in-frame ones, dropping some. Among around 250,000 clones listed, roughly 91% were seen once. The sample taken for sequencing was PBMCs. The receptors originated from a girl aged 2 to 9 in good health and CMV-seronegative. Both conserved end residues are part of each CDR3. Fields, in order: J gene, V gene, CDR3 protein.

J gene: TRBJ2-7
V gene: TRBV5-5
CDR3 protein: CASSLAGELYEQYF

J gene: TRBJ1-1
V gene: TRBV11-2
CDR3 protein: CASSLPSRGGGKNTEAFF

J gene: TRBJ2-4
V gene: TRBV28
CDR3 protein: CASSYPTGGNGENIQYF

J gene: TRBJ2-7
V gene: TRBV11-2
CDR3 protein: CASSRTGQAGEQYF

J gene: TRBJ1-1
V gene: TRBV19
CDR3 protein: CASSRRGTEAFF

J gene: TRBJ2-7
V gene: TRBV18
CDR3 protein: CASSLQGATYEQYF

J gene: TRBJ1-4
V gene: TRBV11-2
CDR3 protein: CASSLSTGGLLFF

J gene: TRBJ2-5
V gene: TRBV2
CDR3 protein: CASSEFGETQYF

J gene: TRBJ2-7
V gene: TRBV5-6
CDR3 protein: CASRPVRVAGGSYEQYF

J gene: TRBJ1-1
V gene: TRBV19
CDR3 protein: CASSIAGGTMTEAFF

J gene: TRBJ2-7
V gene: TRBV7-2
CDR3 protein: CASSLPPGQGYEQYF

J gene: TRBJ1-2
V gene: TRBV5-1
CDR3 protein: CASSSGTGYNLYGYTF

J gene: TRBJ2-4
V gene: TRBV29-1
CDR3 protein: CSVAETSGRVPF

J gene: TRBJ2-1
V gene: TRBV7-6
CDR3 protein: CASSVGTSRYEQFF

J gene: TRBJ2-5
V gene: TRBV4-1
CDR3 protein: CASSQDISGGGAQYF

J gene: TRBJ2-2
V gene: TRBV28
CDR3 protein: CASSERDRGYTGELFF

J gene: TRBJ2-3
V gene: TRBV5-6
CDR3 protein: CASSSSSGGRNTQYF

J gene: TRBJ2-2
V gene: TRBV7-9
CDR3 protein: CASSLLTSTGELFF

J gene: TRBJ2-7
V gene: TRBV11-2
CDR3 protein: CASSRTSGGRNHYEQYF

J gene: TRBJ2-2
V gene: TRBV30
CDR3 protein: CAWSGGTVHTNTGELFF

J gene: -
V gene: TRBV2
CDR3 protein: CASRVGQITYEQYF

J gene: TRBJ1-6
V gene: TRBV9
CDR3 protein: CASSAHSGTYNSPLHF

J gene: TRBJ2-1
V gene: TRBV13
CDR3 protein: CASSLVQGGPSEQFF

J gene: TRBJ1-1
V gene: TRBV25-1
CDR3 protein: CASSFGGRAFF

J gene: TRBJ2-3
V gene: TRBV5-8
CDR3 protein: CASSLRSSLDTQYF

J gene: TRBJ1-2
V gene: TRBV28
CDR3 protein: CASSPGPLAYGYTF

J gene: TRBJ2-6
V gene: TRBV29-1
CDR3 protein: CSVTGQGASGANVLTF

J gene: TRBJ2-3
V gene: TRBV18
CDR3 protein: CASSPEAIFTDTQYF

J gene: TRBJ2-3
V gene: TRBV18
CDR3 protein: CASSPLQGGSTDTQYF

J gene: TRBJ2-7
V gene: TRBV19
CDR3 protein: CASRNDRSSYEQYF

J gene: TRBJ2-7
V gene: TRBV15
CDR3 protein: CATSRVGGGAYEQYF

J gene: TRBJ2-7
V gene: TRBV5-4
CDR3 protein: CASTRAQATPYEQYF

J gene: TRBJ2-1
V gene: TRBV13
CDR3 protein: CASSLRGRFNEQFF

J gene: TRBJ1-2
V gene: TRBV27
CDR3 protein: CASSSRDRVYGYTF

J gene: TRBJ2-1
V gene: TRBV4-2
CDR3 protein: CASSQPGLAGDYNEQFF

J gene: TRBJ2-7
V gene: TRBV2
CDR3 protein: CASRAGSISYEQYF

J gene: TRBJ2-3
V gene: TRBV29-1
CDR3 protein: CSVDAAAFSTDTQYF

J gene: TRBJ2-7
V gene: TRBV5-1
CDR3 protein: CASSAGLAAAYEQYF

J gene: TRBJ2-1
V gene: TRBV5-1
CDR3 protein: CASSGRAYNEQFF

J gene: TRBJ2-3
V gene: TRBV19
CDR3 protein: CASSTGTADTQYF

J gene: TRBJ2-5
V gene: TRBV9
CDR3 protein: CASSVGGTGQETQYF

J gene: TRBJ2-1
V gene: TRBV10-3
CDR3 protein: CAIMAGDQSYNEQFF

J gene: TRBJ1-1
V gene: TRBV5-1
CDR3 protein: CASSLKGISMNTEAFF

J gene: TRBJ2-3
V gene: TRBV9
CDR3 protein: CASSVDSHPTDTQYF

J gene: TRBJ1-2
V gene: TRBV5-6
CDR3 protein: CASSLPGWPYGYTF

J gene: TRBJ2-5
V gene: TRBV30
CDR3 protein: CAWSVGTSGGETQYF

J gene: -
V gene: TRBV2
CDR3 protein: CASESRGASGNTIYF

J gene: TRBJ1-5
V gene: TRBV10-3
CDR3 protein: CAIGEIGNQPQHF

J gene: TRBJ2-3
V gene: TRBV10-3
CDR3 protein: CAIREGISGTSSTDTQYF

J gene: TRBJ2-6
V gene: TRBV7-9
CDR3 protein: CASSLAVSPSGANVLTF

J gene: TRBJ2-5
V gene: TRBV5-4
CDR3 protein: CASSSPGLAGGFQETQYF

J gene: TRBJ2-1
V gene: TRBV6-1
CDR3 protein: CASSEILARGSEQFF

J gene: TRBJ1-1
V gene: TRBV6-5
CDR3 protein: CASSSDRVFYTEAFF

J gene: TRBJ2-7
V gene: TRBV7-2
CDR3 protein: CASSLGAGEGYEQYF

J gene: TRBJ2-1
V gene: TRBV7-9
CDR3 protein: CASSLVLERGGRYNEQFF

J gene: TRBJ2-5
V gene: TRBV5-1
CDR3 protein: CASSTREVSGRETQYF

J gene: TRBJ2-2
V gene: TRBV21-1
CDR3 protein: CASSQDRTGELFF

J gene: TRBJ2-2
V gene: TRBV5-4
CDR3 protein: CASNSRGGGGPDTGELFF

J gene: TRBJ1-2
V gene: TRBV4-1
CDR3 protein: CASSQGQTYGYTF